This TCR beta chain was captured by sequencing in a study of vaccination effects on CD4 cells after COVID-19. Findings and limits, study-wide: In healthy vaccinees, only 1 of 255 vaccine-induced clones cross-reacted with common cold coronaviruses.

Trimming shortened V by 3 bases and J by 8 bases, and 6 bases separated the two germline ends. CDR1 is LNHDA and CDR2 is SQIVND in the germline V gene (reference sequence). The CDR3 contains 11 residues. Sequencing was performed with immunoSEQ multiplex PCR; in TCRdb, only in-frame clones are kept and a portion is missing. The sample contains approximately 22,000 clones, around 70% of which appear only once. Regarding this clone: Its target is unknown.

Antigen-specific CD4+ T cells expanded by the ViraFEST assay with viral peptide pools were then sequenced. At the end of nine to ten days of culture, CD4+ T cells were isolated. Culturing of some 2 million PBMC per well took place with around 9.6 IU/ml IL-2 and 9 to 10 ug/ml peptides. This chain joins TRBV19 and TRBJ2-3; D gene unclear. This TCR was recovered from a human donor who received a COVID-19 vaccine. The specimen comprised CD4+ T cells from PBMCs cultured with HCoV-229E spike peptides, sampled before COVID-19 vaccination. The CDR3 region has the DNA TGTGCCAGTAGTATCCGTTCTACGCAGTATTTT. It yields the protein CASSIRSTQYF.